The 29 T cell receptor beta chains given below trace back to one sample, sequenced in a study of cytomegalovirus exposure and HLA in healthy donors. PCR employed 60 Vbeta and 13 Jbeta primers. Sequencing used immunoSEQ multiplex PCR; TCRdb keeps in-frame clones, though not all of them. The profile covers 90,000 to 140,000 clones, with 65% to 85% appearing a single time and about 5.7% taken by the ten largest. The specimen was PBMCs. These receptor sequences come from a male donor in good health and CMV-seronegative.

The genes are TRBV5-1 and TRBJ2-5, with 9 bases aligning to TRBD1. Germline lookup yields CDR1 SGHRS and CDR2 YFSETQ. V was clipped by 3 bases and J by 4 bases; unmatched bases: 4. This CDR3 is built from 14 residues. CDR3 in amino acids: CASSSGQGTETQYF. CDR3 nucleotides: TGCGCCAGCAGCTCGGGACAGGGAACAGAGACCCAGTACTTC.

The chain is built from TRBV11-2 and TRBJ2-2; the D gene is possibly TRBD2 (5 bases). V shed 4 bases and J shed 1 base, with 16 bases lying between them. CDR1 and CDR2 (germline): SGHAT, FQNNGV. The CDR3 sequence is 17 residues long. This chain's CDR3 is CASSSGPGGLNTGELFF. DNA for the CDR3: TGTGCCAGCAGCTCCGGACCTGGCGGGCTGAACACCGGGGAGCTGTTTTTT. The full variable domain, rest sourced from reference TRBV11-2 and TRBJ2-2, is EAGVAQSPRYKIIEKRQSVAFWCNPISGHATLYWYQQILGQGPKLLIQFQNNGVVDDSQLPKDRFSAERLKGVDSTLKIQPAKLEDSAVYLCASSSGPGGLNTGELFFGEGSRLTVL.

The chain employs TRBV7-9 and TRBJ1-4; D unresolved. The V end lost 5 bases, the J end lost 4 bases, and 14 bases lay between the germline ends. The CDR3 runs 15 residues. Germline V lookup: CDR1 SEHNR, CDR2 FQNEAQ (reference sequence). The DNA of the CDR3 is TGTGCCAGCAGCCACCGGCACAGCCTTAATGAAAAACTGTTTTTT. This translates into CASSHRHSLNEKLFF.

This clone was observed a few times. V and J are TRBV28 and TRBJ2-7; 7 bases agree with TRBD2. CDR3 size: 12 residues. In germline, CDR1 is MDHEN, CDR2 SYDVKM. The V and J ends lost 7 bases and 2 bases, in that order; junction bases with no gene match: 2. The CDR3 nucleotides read TGTGCCAGCATGAGCGGGACCTACGAGCAGTACTTC. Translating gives CASMSGTYEQYF.

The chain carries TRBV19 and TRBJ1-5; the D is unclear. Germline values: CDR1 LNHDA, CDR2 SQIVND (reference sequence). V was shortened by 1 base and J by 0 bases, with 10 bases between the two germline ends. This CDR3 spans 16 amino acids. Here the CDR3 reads CASSIGIRSSNQPQHF. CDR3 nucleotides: TGTGCCAGTAGTATAGGAATCAGAAGTAGCAATCAGCCCCAGCATTTT. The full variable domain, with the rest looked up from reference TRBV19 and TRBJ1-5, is DGGITQSPKYLFRKEGQNVTLSCEQNLNHDAMYWYRQDPGQGLRLIYYSQIVNDFQKGDIAEGYSVSREKKESFPLTVTSAQKNPTAFYLCASSIGIRSSNQPQHFGDGTRLSIL.

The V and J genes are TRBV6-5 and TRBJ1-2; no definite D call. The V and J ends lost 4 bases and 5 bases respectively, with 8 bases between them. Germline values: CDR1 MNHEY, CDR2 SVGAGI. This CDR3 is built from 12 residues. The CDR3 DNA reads TGTGCCAGCAGTTCCAGATTTTATGGCTACACCTTC. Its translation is CASSSRFYGYTF.

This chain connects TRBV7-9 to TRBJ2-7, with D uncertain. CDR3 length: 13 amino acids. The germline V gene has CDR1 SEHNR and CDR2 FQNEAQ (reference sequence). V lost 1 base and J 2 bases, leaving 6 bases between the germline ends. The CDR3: CASSLGLAYEQYF. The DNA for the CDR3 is TGTGCCAGCAGCTTAGGATTAGCCTACGAGCAGTACTTC.

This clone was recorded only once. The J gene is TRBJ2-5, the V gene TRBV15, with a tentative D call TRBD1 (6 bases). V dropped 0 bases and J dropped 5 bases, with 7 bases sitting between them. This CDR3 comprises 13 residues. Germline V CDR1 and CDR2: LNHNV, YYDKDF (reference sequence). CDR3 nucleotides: TGTGCCACCAGCAGAGATCAGGGGGAGACCCAGTACTTC. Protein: CATSRDQGETQYF. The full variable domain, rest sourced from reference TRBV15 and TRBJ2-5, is DAMVIQNPRYQVTQFGKPVTLSCSQTLNHNVMYWYQQKSSQAPKLLFHYYDKDFNNEADTPDNFQSRRPNTSFCFLDIRSPGLGDTAMYLCATSRDQGETQYFGPGTRLLVL.

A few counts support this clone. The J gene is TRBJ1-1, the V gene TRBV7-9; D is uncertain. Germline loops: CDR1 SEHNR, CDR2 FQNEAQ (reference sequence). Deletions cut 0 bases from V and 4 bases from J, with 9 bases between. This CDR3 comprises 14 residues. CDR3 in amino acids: CASSLAREGTEAFF. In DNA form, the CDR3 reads TGTGCCAGCAGCTTAGCAAGGGAGGGCACTGAAGCTTTCTTT.

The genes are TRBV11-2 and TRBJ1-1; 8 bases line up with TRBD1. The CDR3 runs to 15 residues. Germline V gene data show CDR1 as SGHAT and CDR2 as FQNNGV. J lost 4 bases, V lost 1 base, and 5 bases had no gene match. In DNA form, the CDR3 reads TGTGCCAGCAGCTTAGGCAGGGGGCCTGGCACTGAAGCTTTCTTT. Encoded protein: CASSLGRGPGTEAFF.

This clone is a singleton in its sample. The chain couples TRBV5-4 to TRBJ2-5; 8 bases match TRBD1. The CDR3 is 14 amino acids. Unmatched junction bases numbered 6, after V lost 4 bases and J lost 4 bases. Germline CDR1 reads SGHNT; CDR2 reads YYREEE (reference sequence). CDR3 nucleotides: TGTGCCAGCAGCCCCGACAGGGGAGTAGAGACCCAGTACTTC. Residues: CASSPDRGVETQYF.

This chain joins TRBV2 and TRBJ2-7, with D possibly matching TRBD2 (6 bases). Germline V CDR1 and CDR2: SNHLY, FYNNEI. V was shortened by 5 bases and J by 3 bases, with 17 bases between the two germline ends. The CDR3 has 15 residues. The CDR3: CASSTGLPKLYEQYF. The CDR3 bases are TGTGCCAGCAGTACGGGACTCCCGAAGCTCTACGAGCAGTACTTC.

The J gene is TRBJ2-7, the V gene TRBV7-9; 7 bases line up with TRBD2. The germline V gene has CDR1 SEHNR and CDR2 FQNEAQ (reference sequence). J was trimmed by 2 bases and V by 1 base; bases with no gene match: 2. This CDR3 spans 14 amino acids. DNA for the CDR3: TGTGCCAGCAGCTTAGGGGGGACTACCTACGAGCAGTACTTC. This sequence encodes CASSLGGTTYEQYF.

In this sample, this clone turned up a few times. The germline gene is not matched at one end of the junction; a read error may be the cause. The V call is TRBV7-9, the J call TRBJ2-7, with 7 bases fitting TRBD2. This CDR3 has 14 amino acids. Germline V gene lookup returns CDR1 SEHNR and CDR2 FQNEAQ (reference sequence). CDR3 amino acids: CSSSLGTTTYEQYF. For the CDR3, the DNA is TGTTCCAGCAGCTTGGGGACTACTACCTACGAGCAGTACTTC.

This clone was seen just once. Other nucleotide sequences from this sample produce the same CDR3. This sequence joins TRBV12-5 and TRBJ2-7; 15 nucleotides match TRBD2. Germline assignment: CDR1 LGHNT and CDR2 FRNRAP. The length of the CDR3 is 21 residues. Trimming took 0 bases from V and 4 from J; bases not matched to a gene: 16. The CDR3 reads CASGLVPAGGTSGRKLYEQYF. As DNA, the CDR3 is TGTGCTAGTGGTTTGGTGCCCGCAGGAGGGACTAGCGGGAGGAAACTATACGAGCAGTACTTC.

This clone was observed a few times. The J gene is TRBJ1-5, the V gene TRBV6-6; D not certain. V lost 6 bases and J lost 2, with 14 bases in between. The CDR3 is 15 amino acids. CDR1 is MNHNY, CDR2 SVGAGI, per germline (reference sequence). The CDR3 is CASSPHGEGNQPQHF. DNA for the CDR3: TGTGCCAGCAGCCCTCACGGGGAAGGCAATCAGCCCCAGCATTTT.

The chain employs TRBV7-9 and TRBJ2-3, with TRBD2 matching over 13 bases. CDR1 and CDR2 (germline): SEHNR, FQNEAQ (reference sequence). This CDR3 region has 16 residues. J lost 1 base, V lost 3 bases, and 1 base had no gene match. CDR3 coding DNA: TGTGCCAGCAGCTTCGGGACTAGCGGGGGCACAGATACGCAGTATTTT. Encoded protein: CASSFGTSGGTDTQYF.

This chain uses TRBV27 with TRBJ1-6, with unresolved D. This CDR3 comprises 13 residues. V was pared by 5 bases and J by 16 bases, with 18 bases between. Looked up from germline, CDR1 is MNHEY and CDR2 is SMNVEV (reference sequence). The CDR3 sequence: CASSPRGGSLLHF. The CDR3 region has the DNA TGTGCCAGCAGTCCCCGCGGTGGGAGTCTTCTCCACTTT.

CDR3 in amino acids: CATSRGQGDSYEQYF. Here the CDR3 DNA reads TGTGCCACCAGCAGGGGACAGGGAGACTCCTACGAGCAGTACTTC. This rearrangement joins TRBV15 to TRBJ2-7; 9 positions match TRBD1. With 3 bases clipped from V and 0 bases from J, the junction kept 3 bases outside the gene matches. Germline V gene sequence: CDR1 LNHNV, CDR2 YYDKDF (reference sequence). The CDR3 is 15 residues long. Variable domain in full (rest from reference TRBV15 and TRBJ2-7): DAMVIQNPRYQVTQFGKPVTLSCSQTLNHNVMYWYQQKSSQAPKLLFHYYDKDFNNEADTPDNFQSRRPNTSFCFLDIRSPGLGDTAMYLCATSRGQGDSYEQYFGPGTRLTVT.

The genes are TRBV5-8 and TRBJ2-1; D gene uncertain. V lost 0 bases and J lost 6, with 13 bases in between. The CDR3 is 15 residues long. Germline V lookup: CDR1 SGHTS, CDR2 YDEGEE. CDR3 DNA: TGTGCCAGCAGCTTGGCCCTTTTCTCGGGCAATGAGCAGTTCTTC. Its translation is CASSLALFSGNEQFF.

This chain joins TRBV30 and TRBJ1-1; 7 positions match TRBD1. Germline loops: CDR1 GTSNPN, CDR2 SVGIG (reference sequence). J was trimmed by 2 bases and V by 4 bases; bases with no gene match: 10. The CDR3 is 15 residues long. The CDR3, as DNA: TGTGCCTGGAAATATCCCGGGACAGCCAACACTGAAGCTTTCTTT. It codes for CAWKYPGTANTEAFF.

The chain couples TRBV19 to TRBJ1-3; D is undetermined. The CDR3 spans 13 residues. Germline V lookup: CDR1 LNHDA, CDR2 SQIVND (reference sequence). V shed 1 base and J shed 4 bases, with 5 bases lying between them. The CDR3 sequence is CASSIAVGNTIYF. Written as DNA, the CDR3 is TGTGCCAGTAGTATAGCCGTAGGAAACACCATATATTTT.

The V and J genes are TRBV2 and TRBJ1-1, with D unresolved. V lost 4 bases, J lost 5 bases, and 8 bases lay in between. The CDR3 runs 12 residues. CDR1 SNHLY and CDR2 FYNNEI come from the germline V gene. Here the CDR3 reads CASSVSRTEAFF. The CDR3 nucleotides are TGTGCCAGCAGTGTTAGTCGGACTGAAGCTTTCTTT.

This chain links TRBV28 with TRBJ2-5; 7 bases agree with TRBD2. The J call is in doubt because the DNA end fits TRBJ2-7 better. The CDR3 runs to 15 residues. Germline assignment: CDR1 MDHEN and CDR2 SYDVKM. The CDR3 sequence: CASSPTGRGIYEQYF. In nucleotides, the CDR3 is TGTGCCAGCAGTCCCACGGGGCGGGGGATCTACGAGCAGTACTTC.

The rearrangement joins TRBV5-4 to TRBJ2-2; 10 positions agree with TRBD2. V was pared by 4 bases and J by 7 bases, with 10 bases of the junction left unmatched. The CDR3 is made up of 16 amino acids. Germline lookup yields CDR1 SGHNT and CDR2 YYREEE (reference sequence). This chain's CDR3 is CASSPGTSARGGELFF. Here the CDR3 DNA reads TGTGCCAGCAGCCCCGGGACTAGCGCGAGGGGCGGGGAGCTGTTTTTT.

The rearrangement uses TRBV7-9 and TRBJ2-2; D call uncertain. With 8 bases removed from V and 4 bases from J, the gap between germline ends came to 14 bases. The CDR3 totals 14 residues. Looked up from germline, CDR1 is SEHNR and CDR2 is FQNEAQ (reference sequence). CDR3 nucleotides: TGTGCCAGCCCGCCCGAGCGAGTCACCGGGGAGCTGTTTTTT. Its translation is CASPPERVTGELFF.

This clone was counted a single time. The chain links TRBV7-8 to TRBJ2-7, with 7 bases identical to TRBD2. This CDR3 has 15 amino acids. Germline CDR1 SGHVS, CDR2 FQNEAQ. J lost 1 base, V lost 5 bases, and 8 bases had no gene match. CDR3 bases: TGTGCCAGCAGCGACCCCCCGGGACTATCCTACGAGCAGTACTTC. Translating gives CASSDPPGLSYEQYF.

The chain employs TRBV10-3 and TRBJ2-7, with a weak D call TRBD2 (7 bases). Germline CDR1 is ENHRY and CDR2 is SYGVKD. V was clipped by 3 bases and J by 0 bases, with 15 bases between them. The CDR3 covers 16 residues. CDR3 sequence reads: CAISDRGGQVSYEQYF. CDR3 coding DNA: TGTGCCATCAGTGATCGCGGGGGCCAGGTCTCCTACGAGCAGTACTTC.

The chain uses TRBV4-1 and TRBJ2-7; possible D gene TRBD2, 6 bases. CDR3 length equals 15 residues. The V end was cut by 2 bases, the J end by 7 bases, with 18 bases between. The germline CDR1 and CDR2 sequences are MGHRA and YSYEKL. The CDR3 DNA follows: TGCGCCAGCAGCCAACGGGACTCATCGGGATGGGAGCAGTACTTC. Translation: CASSQRDSSGWEQYF.